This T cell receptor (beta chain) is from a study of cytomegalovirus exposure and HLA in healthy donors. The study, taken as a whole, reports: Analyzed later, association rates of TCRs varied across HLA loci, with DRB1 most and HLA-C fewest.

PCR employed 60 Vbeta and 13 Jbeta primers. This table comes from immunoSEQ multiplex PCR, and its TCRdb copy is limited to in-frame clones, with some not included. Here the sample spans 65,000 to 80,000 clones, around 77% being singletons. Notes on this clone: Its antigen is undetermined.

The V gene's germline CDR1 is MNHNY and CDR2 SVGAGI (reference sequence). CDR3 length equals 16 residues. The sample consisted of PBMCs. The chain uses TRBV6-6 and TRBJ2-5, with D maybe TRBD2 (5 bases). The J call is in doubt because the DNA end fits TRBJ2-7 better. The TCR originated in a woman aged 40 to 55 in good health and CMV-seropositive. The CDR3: CASSYSRGIHSYEQYF. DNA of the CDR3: TGTGCCAGCAGTTACTCGAGAGGGATCCACTCCTACGAGCAGTACTTC.